This T cell receptor (beta chain) was sequenced in a study of cytomegalovirus exposure and HLA in healthy donors. On the study more broadly: Within the Caucasian-associated ancestry cluster were about 81% of the roughly 380 genotyped donors.

This clone was observed once. The antigen remains undetermined. Study findings and constraints: Earlier findings revealed that most TCR beta V segments proved productive either about 87% or about 30% of the time. Some segments of the V type, notably TRBV6-2 and TRBV6-3, were excluded as indistinguishable.

The germline gives CDR1 ENHRY, CDR2 SYGVKD. The CDR3 sequence is 18 residues long. The V and J ends lost 0 bases and 11 bases respectively, with 23 bases between them. PCR primers comprised 60 Vbeta and 13 Jbeta primers. Libraries were prepared by immunoSEQ multiplex PCR; TCRdb keeps only in-frame clonotypes and omits some of them. The sample includes 45,000 to 70,000 clones, roughly 80% of them seen just once. Donors likely had unrecorded immune exposures despite being nominally healthy when sampled. The sample taken for sequencing was PBMCs. The sequence was collected from a man aged 25-45 years in good health and CMV-seronegative. The rearrangement links TRBV10-3 to TRBJ1-6; D may be TRBD1 (5 bases). The CDR3 nucleotides read TGTGCCATCAGTGAGTCGATTTTTAGGGACTCGTTTAGAACACCCCTCCACTTT. As protein: CAISESIFRDSFRTPLHF.